Below, 31 T cell receptor beta chains from the same sample are listed, as sequenced in a study of T cells expressing NK-cell markers. Using the 5' RACE reads, TCRdb records one entry per CDR3 protein without DNA. This sample contains approximately 550,000 distinct CDR3 sequences. Sample: blood T cells: a sorted CD56 or NKG2C T cell subset, CD4+ or CD8+ T cells, or bulk PBMC T cells (not recorded which). These receptors were taken from a man aged 18 to 30 in good health.

This rearrangement joins TRBV6-1 to TRBJ2-1; TCRdb's assignment of TRBD2 cannot be checked, as there is no DNA. CDR3 length equals 15 residues. Germline-derived CDR1 and CDR2 are MNHNS and SASEGT. The CDR3: CASSKSRETGNEQFF.

The chain has TRBV5-5 and TRBJ2-1; TCRdb's D gene call, TRBD1, goes unchecked for lack of DNA. The CDR3 is made up of 17 amino acids. CDR1 is SGHKS and CDR2 is YYEKEE in the germline V gene (reference sequence). This CDR3 is CASTIRGTGSNVNEQFF.

This chain joins TRBV6-2 or TRBV6-3 and TRBJ2-7; TCRdb indicates TRBD1, and absent DNA this call remains unverified. This CDR3 has 17 amino acids. Germline values: CDR1 MNHEY, CDR2 SVGEGT. The CDR3 is CASSYSRRQGPAYEQYF.

This chain links TRBV24-1 with TRBJ2-2; TCRdb reports TRBD1, a call that lacks DNA to check it against. In germline, CDR1 is KGHDR, CDR2 SFDVKD. The CDR3 covers 14 residues. CDR3: CATSGTGYTGELFF.

V gene TRBV7-8 combines with J gene TRBJ2-2; with no DNA, the TCRdb D assignment of TRBD2 cannot be verified. The CDR3 has 15 amino acids. CDR1 is SGHVS and CDR2 is FQNEAQ in the germline V gene. The CDR3 is CASSLIQREPGELFF.

CDR3 residues: CASRPPDRREGLLPSTDTQYF. The chain uses TRBV5-1 and TRBJ2-3; TCRdb returns TRBD2, unconfirmable since there is no DNA. Per the germline V gene, CDR1 is SGHRS and CDR2 is YFSETQ. This CDR3 comprises 21 residues. The full variable domain, rest sourced from reference TRBV5-1 and TRBJ2-3, is KAGVTQTPRYLIKTRGQQVTLSCSPISGHRSVSWYQQTPGQGLQFLFEYFSETQRNKGNFPGRFSGRQFSNSRSEMNVSTLELGDSALYLCASRPPDRREGLLPSTDTQYFGPGTRLTVL.

The rearrangement uses TRBV20-1 and TRBJ2-1; no DNA is available, so the TRBD2 call from TCRdb remains unchecked. CDR3 length: 15 amino acids. Germline assignment: CDR1 DFQATT and CDR2 SNEGSKA (reference sequence). The chain's CDR3 is CSAREKLAVYNEQFF.

The chain has TRBV10-2 and TRBJ2-2; checking the TCRdb D call of TRBD1 is not possible without DNA. The germline gives CDR1 WSHSY, CDR2 SAAADI. The CDR3 contains 14 residues. The CDR3 sequence: CASSDAGITGELFF.

The chain has TRBV6-5 and TRBJ2-6; there is no DNA to check the TCRdb D call of TRBD2. CDR1 and CDR2 from the germline V gene are MNHEY and SVGAGI. CDR3 length equals 15 residues. CDR3 sequence: CASSWGLSGANVLTF.

V is TRBV12-3 or TRBV12-4 and J is TRBJ2-5. CDR3 length: 12 amino acids. CDR3 residues: CASSDLGETQYF.

This chain joins TRBV18 and TRBJ2-5; lacking DNA, the TRBD1 call made by TCRdb goes unchecked. Germline V gives CDR1 KGHSH, CDR2 LQKENI. This CDR3 is built from 14 residues. CDR3 amino acids: CASSPRTGGQTQYF.

J is TRBJ2-4 and V is TRBV12-3 or TRBV12-4; TCRdb designates TRBD1, a call that cannot be tested without DNA. There are 13 residues in the CDR3. CDR3 in amino acids: CASTTPGKNIQYF.

The CDR3 here is CASSYSPGPKLNTEAFF. The gene calls are TRBV6-5 and TRBJ1-1; TCRdb indicates TRBD1, and absent DNA this call remains unverified. Germline CDR1 and CDR2: MNHEY and SVGAGI. This CDR3 has 17 amino acids.

V usage is TRBV7-9 and J usage is TRBJ1-5; there is no DNA to check the TCRdb D call of TRBD1. CDR1 and CDR2 (germline): SEHNR, FQNEAQ (reference sequence). The CDR3 length is 13 residues. CDR3 sequence: CASSQQGDQPQHF.

The rearrangement links TRBV11-1 to TRBJ2-3; TCRdb lists TRBD2, though no DNA is available to test this call. This CDR3 is built from 19 residues. The germline gives CDR1 SGHAT, CDR2 FQDESV (reference sequence). CDR3 residues: CASSSNERLAGGDTDTQYF. Combining the CDR3 with reference TRBV11-1 and TRBJ2-3 gives the whole variable domain EAEVAQSPRYKITEKSQAVAFWCDPISGHATLYWYRQILGQGPELLVQFQDESVVDDSQLPKDRFSAERLKGVDSTLKIQPAELGDSAMYLCASSSNERLAGGDTDTQYFGPGTRLTVL.

The chain has TRBV29-1 and TRBJ2-1. Germline assignment: CDR1 SQVTM and CDR2 ANQGSEA. The CDR3 totals 14 residues. The chain's CDR3 is CSVEGSGVYNEQFF.

The chain has TRBV4-3 and TRBJ2-2; TCRdb returns TRBD1, unconfirmable since there is no DNA. The CDR3 is made up of 17 amino acids. Germline values: CDR1 LGHNA, CDR2 YSLEER. The chain's CDR3 is CASSQRGVLGMTGELFF.

This chain uses TRBV7-9 with TRBJ1-2; TCRdb designates TRBD1, a call that cannot be tested without DNA. The germline V gene encodes CDR1 SEHNR and CDR2 FQNEAQ (reference sequence). The CDR3 length is 12 residues. CDR3: CAQGAGGGGYTF.

The rearrangement links TRBV5-1 to TRBJ2-4; absent DNA, TCRdb's TRBD1 call cannot be checked. CDR1 and CDR2 from the germline V gene are SGHRS and YFSETQ. The CDR3 extends over 17 amino acids. CDR3 sequence: CASSGRDRETAKNIQYF.

This rearrangement joins TRBV7-9 to TRBJ2-1; absent DNA, TCRdb's TRBD2 call cannot be checked. This CDR3 contains 16 residues. The germline gives CDR1 SEHNR, CDR2 FQNEAQ (reference sequence). This CDR3 reads CASSPSVAGRGDEQFF.

This CDR3 is CSTRLASAMTEAFF. J is TRBJ1-1 and V is TRBV29-1. Germline CDR1 and CDR2: SQVTM and ANQGSEA. The CDR3 covers 14 residues.

The chain couples TRBV28 to TRBJ2-7; with no DNA, the TCRdb D assignment of TRBD1 cannot be verified. The germline gives CDR1 MDHEN, CDR2 SYDVKM. CDR3 length: 16 amino acids. The CDR3 sequence: CASSPTGGAFSYEQYF.

V is TRBV29-1 and J is TRBJ2-1; TCRdb returns TRBD1, unconfirmable since there is no DNA. Germline assignment: CDR1 SQVTM and CDR2 ANQGSEA. There are 11 residues in the CDR3. CDR3: CSVKQGHEQFF.

The chain has TRBV20-1 and TRBJ2-3. Looked up from germline, CDR1 is DFQATT and CDR2 is SNEGSKA (reference sequence). The CDR3 runs 13 residues. The CDR3 loop reads CSARVSATDTQYF.

This sequence joins TRBV27 and TRBJ2-1; TCRdb calls TRBD1, which cannot be checked without DNA. CDR1 is MNHEY, CDR2 SMNVEV, per germline (reference sequence). The CDR3 loop spans 17 amino acids. The CDR3 protein is CASSLASGGASYNEQFF.

The gene calls are TRBV23-1 and TRBJ1-1; TCRdb designates TRBD1, a call that cannot be tested without DNA. TRBV23-1 is an open reading frame whose function is uncertain. The length of the CDR3 is 17 residues. The CDR3 sequence: CASTVRTGTGPNTEAFF.

The rearrangement uses TRBV11-2 and TRBJ2-1; TCRdb outputs TRBD1, but without DNA this stays unchecked. Germline V gene lookup returns CDR1 SGHAT and CDR2 FQNNGV. The CDR3 contains 15 residues. Here the CDR3 reads CASSWETGFSTEQFF.

The V and J genes are TRBV2 and TRBJ2-6; TCRdb selects TRBD1, and the lack of DNA leaves this call unchecked. CDR3 length equals 17 residues. CDR1 and CDR2 (germline): SNHLY, FYNNEI. The CDR3 sequence is CASRNRGGFSGANVLTF.

The genes are TRBV7-9 and TRBJ2-1; the D gene TCRdb calls, TRBD1, cannot be checked with no DNA. The CDR3 spans 15 residues. Germline V CDR1 and CDR2: SEHNR, FQNEAQ (reference sequence). CDR3 region: CASSPRTEIYNEQFF.

The chain links TRBV7-8 to TRBJ2-3; with no DNA, the TCRdb D assignment of TRBD1 cannot be verified. Germline values: CDR1 SGHVS, CDR2 FQNEAQ. This CDR3 spans 16 amino acids. CDR3 loop: CASSWGEGVGTDTQYF.

The chain recombines TRBV7-3 with TRBJ2-5; checking the TCRdb D call of TRBD2 is not possible without DNA. Germline V gene data show CDR1 as SGHTA and CDR2 as FQGTGA. This CDR3 region has 15 residues. The CDR3 sequence: CASSLNIGGLQTQYF. Full variable domain (remainder filled in from reference TRBV7-3 and TRBJ2-5): GAGVSQTPSNKVTEKGKYVELRCDPISGHTALYWYRQSLGQGPEFLIYFQGTGAADDSGLPNDRFFAVRPEGSVSTLKIQRTERGDSAVYLCASSLNIGGLQTQYFGPGTRLLVL.